Listed below are T cell receptor beta chains from one sample, sequenced in a study of tumor-infiltrating lymphocytes in localized non-small cell lung cancer. Only in-frame clones appear in the TCRdb table, and some are missing; sequencing was by immunoSEQ multiplex PCR. The data hold about 7,000 clones, with 60% to 80% observed a single time. The specimen sequenced was uninvolved lung tissue not adjacent to the tumor. Receptors originate from a human donor with non-small cell lung cancer. The CDR3 runs from the conserved cysteine through the conserved F or W. D genes are given only for firm matches. Clone sizes are given selectively: once, few, many, or a class where the clone is expanded.

v_call	clone_size	j_call	d_call	cdr3_nt	cdr3_aa
TRBV4-3	-	TRBJ1-4	-	TGCGCCAGCAGCCAAGATCCGGCTCCCGAAAAACTGTTTTTT	CASSQDPAPEKLFF
TRBV6-6	-	TRBJ2-6	-	TGTGCCAGCCGGAACGCCCCTGGGGCCAACGTCCTGACTTTC	CASRNAPGANVLTF
TRBV7-9	few	TRBJ1-5	TRBD1	TGTGCCAGCAGCCCAGTGGGGACAGGGAATCAGCCCCAGCATTTT	CASSPVGTGNQPQHF
TRBV7-8	once	TRBJ1-5	-	TGTGCCAGCAGCTCCAGGGATAGCAATCAGCCCCAGCATTTT	CASSSRDSNQPQHF
TRBV6-6	-	TRBJ1-1	-	TGTGCCAGCAGTGAGGGGGGGATGAACACTGAAGCTTTCTTT	CASSEGGMNTEAFF
TRBV28	-	TRBJ2-5	-	TGTGCCAGCAGTTCGAGGGACCTTGAGACCCAGTACTTC	CASSSRDLETQYF
TRBV7-9	-	TRBJ1-2	TRBD1	TGTGCCAGCACCTCAGGGGGGGGGTTCGATGGCTACACCTTC	CASTSGGGFDGYTF
TRBV7-9	-	TRBJ2-1	-	TGTGCCAGCAGCTTAAGTACAGACTACAATGAGCAGTTCTTC	CASSLSTDYNEQFF
TRBV7-2	-	TRBJ2-3	TRBD2	TGTGCCAGCAGCCCGAGCCCCTTGTCGTGGGGGGGGGATACGCAGTATTTT	CASSPSPLSWGGDTQYF
TRBV18	-	TRBJ2-7	TRBD2	TGTGCCAGCTCACCACCTGGGGGCGGGGGGCCCTACGAGCAGTACTTC	CASSPPGGGGPYEQYF
TRBV30	-	TRBJ1-1	-	TGTGCCTGGAGTGGAGGTTCGGAGGGGCATAACACTGAAGCTTTCTTT	CAWSGGSEGHNTEAFF
TRBV30	-	TRBJ1-1	-	TGTGCCTGGTCGAGGGGGGGGGAGAACACTGAAGCTTTCTTT	CAWSRGGENTEAFF
TRBV27	-	TRBJ2-7	TRBD2	TGTGCCAGCAGTAGGACTAGCGGGGGTAGGGACTACGAGCAGTACTTC	CASSRTSGGRDYEQYF
TRBV11-2	-	TRBJ2-1	TRBD1	TGTGCCAGCATATTCGGGACAGGTCCCTACAATGAGCAGTTCTTC	CASIFGTGPYNEQFF
TRBV4-3	-	TRBJ1-4	-	TGCGCCAGCAGCCCCCCGGGACCCAATACGGAAAAACTGTTTTTT	CASSPPGPNTEKLFF
TRBV14	-	TRBJ2-7	TRBD1	TGTGCCAGCAGCCGGGAAGGGACAGTGCAGTACTTC	CASSREGTVQYF
TRBV25-1	once	TRBJ2-7	-	TGTGCCAGCAGTTTTGACCCGGGCTCCTACGAGCAGTACTTC	CASSFDPGSYEQYF
TRBV13	once	TRBJ1-2	-	TGTGCCAGCAGCTGGGAACAGGGAAACTATGGCTACACCTTC	CASSWEQGNYGYTF
TRBV6-5	once	TRBJ1-1	-	TGTGCCAGCAGTTACCCCAGTGGTGCTGAAGCTTTCTTT	CASSYPSGAEAFF
TRBV5-1	once	TRBJ1-2	-	TGCGCCAGCAGCTTGGCCGATACTAACTATGGCTACACCTTC	CASSLADTNYGYTF
TRBV7-9	-	TRBJ1-5	TRBD1	TGTGCCAGCAGCTCAGGACAGGGCTCTCAGCCCCAGCATTTT	CASSSGQGSQPQHF
TRBV7-9	-	TRBJ1-1	-	TGTGCCAGCAGCTGGGGGGGGAACACTGAAGCTTTCTTT	CASSWGGNTEAFF
TRBV2	-	TRBJ1-5	-	TGTGCCAGCAGACTAGGGTCAAATCAGCCCCAGCATTTT	CASRLGSNQPQHF
TRBV11-1	-	TRBJ2-5	-	TGTGCCAGCAGCTTAGACGCAGCCGGTGAGACCCAGTACTTC	CASSLDAAGETQYF